The clone carrying this T cell receptor beta chain occurred once. A multiplex PCR was run with 60 Vbeta primers and 13 Jbeta primers. TCRdb keeps only in-frame clones here, not all; method: immunoSEQ multiplex PCR. The table lists 83,000 or so clones, 75% to 85% of them singletons. The record originates from a study of cytomegalovirus exposure and HLA in healthy donors. The origin of this receptor is a woman in her 40s in good health and CMV-seropositive. Sequencing was done on a sample of PBMCs.

The CDR3 DNA reads as TGCGCCAGCAGCCAAGACGTCCAGGGGGCAGAAGCTTTCTTT. Amino acids: CASSQDVQGAEAFF. The chain couples TRBV4-1 to TRBJ1-1, with TRBD1 identical over 8 bases. Unmatched junction bases numbered 5, after V lost 0 bases and J lost 8 bases. Germline CDR1 MGHRA, CDR2 YSYEKL. The CDR3 consists of 14 residues.